This entry lists 23 T cell receptor beta chains sequenced from one sample in a study of CD8 T cells in ankylosing spondylitis. TCRdb recomputed calls from the 5' RACE reads with MiXCR, one row per CDR3 protein. The sample has 270,000 or so distinct CDR3 sequences, about 18% seen once. Material for sequencing was blood, either unsorted or a sorted T cell fraction (not recorded which). The receptors were sampled from a male donor with ankylosing spondylitis or in good health (not recorded which).

Note on this clonotype: The junction shows a germline mismatch at one end, possibly a read error. The J gene is TRBJ2-2, the V gene TRBV7-2, with D possibly TRBD2 on 6 matching bases. The CDR3 totals 12 residues. Per germline, CDR1 SGHTA and CDR2 FQGNSA. This CDR3 reads CASSFSRGEMFF. CDR3 DNA: TGTGCCAGCAGCTTCTCCCGCGGGGAGATGTTTTTT.

The chain employs TRBV27 and TRBJ2-7, with 7 bases fitting TRBD1. Germline V gene data show CDR1 as MNHEY and CDR2 as SMNVEV (reference sequence). The V and J ends lost 8 bases and 5 bases, in that order; junction bases with no gene match: 12. The CDR3 spans 14 residues. CDR3 in amino acids: CASATGETPDEQYF. CDR3 bases: TGTGCCAGCGCTACAGGGGAAACTCCAGACGAGCAGTACTTC.

In this sample, this clonotype turned up a few times. V and J are TRBV20-1 and TRBJ2-3; 7 bases agree with TRBD2. Germline trimming cut 3 bases from V and 1 base from J; bases unmatched to any gene: 4. The CDR3 is 14 residues long. Germline CDR1 is DFQATT and CDR2 is SNEGSKA (reference sequence). The CDR3 spells CSASRDYRTDTQYF. CDR3 in DNA: TGCAGTGCTAGCCGGGACTACCGCACAGATACGCAGTATTTT.

This clonotype was recorded a few times. The CDR3 DNA reads as TGCGCCAGCAGCCCCTCCGGGACAGGGGTGTACGAGCAGTACTTC. Translating gives CASSPSGTGVYEQYF. V usage is TRBV5-1 and J usage is TRBJ2-7, with TRBD1 matching over 10 bases. V dropped 4 bases and J dropped 4; count of bases not matched to a gene: 8. The germline CDR1 and CDR2 sequences are SGHRS and YFSETQ. The CDR3 spans 15 residues.

This clonotype was detected a few times. This rearrangement joins TRBV6-1 to TRBJ2-1; D call uncertain. With 0 bases removed from V and 8 bases from J, the gap between germline ends came to 17 bases. From germline, CDR1 is MNHNS and CDR2 SASEGT. The CDR3 has 16 residues. DNA for the CDR3: TGTGCCAGCAGTGAAGCGGTGAGTCAGGAGATATATGAGCAGTTCTTC. This sequence encodes CASSEAVSQEIYEQFF.

The rearrangement links TRBV3-1 to TRBJ2-2, with TRBD1 as a possible D gene (6 bases). Trimming took 1 base from V and 3 from J, leaving 6 bases between them. Germline V gene sequence: CDR1 LGHDT, CDR2 YNNKEL (reference sequence). The CDR3 extends over 14 amino acids. CDR3 DNA sequence: TGTGCCAGCAGCCAAGCAGGGGACACCGGGGAGCTGTTTTTT. It is translated as CASSQAGDTGELFF. Using reference TRBV3-1 and TRBJ2-2 for the parts outside the CDR3, the full variable domain is DTAVSQTPKYLVTQMGNDKSIKCEQNLGHDTMYWYKQDSKKFLKIMFSYNNKELIINETVPNRFSPKSPDKAHLNLHINSLELGDSAVYFCASSQAGDTGELFFGEGSRLTVL.

This clonotype was seen only a few times. This CDR3 is CASGGGTSYNEQFF. In DNA, the CDR3 is TGCGCCAGCGGGGGCGGGACCTCCTACAATGAGCAGTTCTTC. This chain links TRBV4-1 with TRBJ2-1; the D call may be TRBD1 or TRBD2 (6 bases each). Germline V gene sequence: CDR1 MGHRA, CDR2 YSYEKL. This CDR3 has 14 amino acids. V was pared by 8 bases and J by 0 bases, with 11 bases between.

This chain uses TRBV7-2 with TRBJ2-5; no clear D gene. V was shortened by 5 bases and J by 5 bases, with 15 bases between the two germline ends. The germline V gene encodes CDR1 SGHTA and CDR2 FQGNSA. CDR3 length: 14 residues. The CDR3 coding sequence is TGTGCCAGCAGCACAGTTCGGAGTTGGGAGACCCAGTACTTC. Translating gives CASSTVRSWETQYF.

The J gene is TRBJ1-2, the V gene TRBV20-1; unclear D gene. V gave up 2 bases and J gave up 1 base, with 8 bases separating them. This CDR3 contains 13 residues. Germline V gives CDR1 DFQATT, CDR2 SNEGSKA (reference sequence). CDR3 amino acids: CSARSLNNYGYTF. The DNA for the CDR3 is TGCAGTGCTAGAAGCCTGAATAACTATGGCTACACCTTC.

The chain has TRBV5-6 and TRBJ2-5; 10 nucleotides align to TRBD1. Germline loops: CDR1 SGHDT, CDR2 YYEEEE. This CDR3 spans 15 amino acids. J was trimmed by 5 bases and V by 0 bases; bases with no gene match: 4. This chain's CDR3 is CASSLAGTGVETQYF. DNA of the CDR3: TGTGCCAGCAGCTTGGCTGGGACAGGGGTGGAGACCCAGTACTTC.

This clonotype was counted at least ten times. The chain combines TRBV29-1 with TRBJ2-7; no reliable D call. Germline loops: CDR1 SQVTM, CDR2 ANQGSEA. V dropped 6 bases and J dropped 0 bases, with 12 bases sitting between them. The CDR3 is made up of 13 amino acids. The CDR3 coding sequence is TGCAGCGTCCGACACCCGAGCTCCTACGAGCAGTACTTC. Its translation is CSVRHPSSYEQYF.

The chain recombines TRBV15 with TRBJ1-1; no definite D call. This CDR3 has 15 amino acids. The germline V gene has CDR1 LNHNV and CDR2 YYDKDF (reference sequence). V dropped 2 bases and J dropped 0 bases, with 10 bases sitting between them. CDR3 in DNA: TGTGCCACCAGCAGACCAGACACTCTGAACACTGAAGCTTTCTTT. Residues: CATSRPDTLNTEAFF.

The chain carries TRBV12-3 or TRBV12-4 and TRBJ2-2; D call uncertain. Between the trimmed V and J ends, which lost 0 bases and 6 bases, there was a span of 8 bases. The CDR3 is 14 amino acids. The CDR3 protein is CASSLAFTSGELFF. CDR3 sequence (DNA): TGTGCCAGCAGTTTAGCTTTTACGTCCGGGGAGCTGTTTTTT.

This clonotype has at least ten counts. The chain recombines TRBV29-1 with TRBJ2-5, with 11 bases aligning to TRBD1. The CDR3 length is 15 residues. Germline lookup yields CDR1 SQVTM and CDR2 ANQGSEA. V was pared by 6 bases and J by 5 bases, with 11 bases of the junction left unmatched. CDR3 residues: CSVRSGTGGYETQYF. DNA of the CDR3: TGCAGCGTGAGGTCTGGGACAGGGGGATATGAGACCCAGTACTTC.

This clonotype was seen a few times. The chain links TRBV10-3 to TRBJ2-1, with TRBD1 as a possible D gene (6 bases). From germline, CDR1 is ENHRY and CDR2 SYGVKD. This CDR3 contains 13 residues. Deletions cut 6 bases from V and 7 bases from J, with 13 bases between. DNA of the CDR3: TGTGCCATCAGCCCAGGGGTGTCGAATGAGCAGTTCTTC. Protein: CAISPGVSNEQFF.

This clonotype occurred a few times. CDR3 amino acids: CATSDTGPSHIQYF. Here the CDR3 DNA reads TGTGCCACCAGTGATACGGGACCTAGCCACATTCAGTACTTC. The gene calls are TRBV24-1 and TRBJ2-4, with D perhaps given as TRBD1 or TRBD2 (5 bases each). Trimming pared 3 bases from V and 8 bases from J, leaving 13 bases between. The V gene's germline CDR1 is KGHDR and CDR2 SFDVKD. This CDR3 region has 14 residues.

The rearrangement links TRBV7-6 to TRBJ1-1; D is undetermined. The V gene's germline CDR1 is SGHVS and CDR2 FNYEAQ. V lost 3 bases and J lost 0, with 5 bases in between. The CDR3 length is 13 residues. CDR3 DNA: TGTGCCAGCAGCTTTGAAATGAACACTGAAGCTTTCTTT. It translates to CASSFEMNTEAFF.

This chain links TRBV4-1 with TRBJ2-3; 10 bases match TRBD2. Per the germline V gene, CDR1 is MGHRA and CDR2 is YSYEKL. Losses at the gene ends were 0 bases for V and 3 bases for J; bases not matched to a gene: 6. The CDR3 has 17 residues. The CDR3 spells CASSQDSLAGVTDTQYF. CDR3 DNA sequence: TGCGCCAGCAGCCAAGATAGCCTAGCGGGAGTTACAGATACGCAGTATTTT.

The table lists this clonotype with a few counts. The chain uses TRBV5-1 and TRBJ1-1; D not certain. The V and J ends lost 4 bases and 5 bases respectively, with 12 bases between them. The CDR3 spans 13 residues. Germline assignment: CDR1 SGHRS and CDR2 YFSETQ. CDR3 residues: CASSLMGMTEAFF. CDR3 in DNA: TGCGCCAGCAGCCTGATGGGGATGACTGAAGCTTTCTTT.

The table lists this clonotype with a few counts. The chain is built from TRBV12-3 or TRBV12-4 and TRBJ2-1, with D possibly TRBD2 on 6 matching bases. The CDR3 spans 14 residues. V was trimmed by 1 base and J by 9 bases, leaving 13 bases between them. The CDR3 bases are TGTGCCAGCAGTTTAGTTCGGCCCGGGGGTGAGCAGTTCTTC. It is translated as CASSLVRPGGEQFF.

Written as DNA, the CDR3 is TGTGCCAGCAGCTTCGGGGCGGGAGAAGGCACCGGGGAGCTGTTTTTT. Encoded protein: CASSFGAGEGTGELFF. The chain has TRBV5-6 and TRBJ2-2, with TRBD2 identical over 7 bases. The CDR3 loop spans 16 amino acids. The ends lost 2 bases at V and 4 bases at J; junction bases unmatched: 8. Germline V gene lookup returns CDR1 SGHDT and CDR2 YYEEEE.

The J gene is TRBJ2-5, the V gene TRBV11-1; D possibly corresponds to TRBD1 (5 bases). The CDR3 is 16 residues long. Trimming removed 3 bases from V and 1 base from J, with 15 bases in between. Germline CDR1 reads SGHAT; CDR2 reads FQDESV (reference sequence). The CDR3 spells CASSFYGQGTQETQYF. CDR3 nucleotides: TGTGCCAGCAGCTTTTACGGTCAGGGCACCCAAGAGACCCAGTACTTC.

The genes are TRBV15 and TRBJ2-5; D unresolved. V was shortened by 0 bases and J by 0 bases, with 14 bases between the two germline ends. The CDR3 length is 17 residues. Germline V lookup: CDR1 LNHNV, CDR2 YYDKDF (reference sequence). The CDR3 DNA follows: TGTGCCACCAGCAGAGATTCGTCCAGTCTGTACCAAGAGACCCAGTACTTC. This encodes CATSRDSSSLYQETQYF.